These 3 T cell receptor beta chains originate from one sample sequenced in a study of T-cell memory formation after mild COVID-19. Each CDR3 protein gets one entry after TCRdb re-called the 5' RACE reads with MiXCR. The sample has approximately 440,000 distinct CDR3 sequences; around 18% are singletons. Sequences were obtained from PBMCs or a T cell subset sorted from them (not recorded which). These receptors came from an adult woman who had mild COVID-19 (a few samples of this study predate the infection). Cell type and time point are not known.

This clonotype has only a few counts. V usage is TRBV7-9 and J usage is TRBJ2-7, with D maybe TRBD1 (6 bases). V was shortened by 4 bases and J by 2 bases, with 12 bases between the two germline ends. Germline CDR1 is SEHNR and CDR2 is FQNEAQ (reference sequence). The CDR3 loop spans 14 amino acids. The CDR3 protein is CASSSWDKTYEQYF. Here the CDR3 DNA reads TGTGCCAGCAGCTCGTGGGACAAGACCTACGAGCAGTACTTC.

This clonotype was observed a few times. V and J are TRBV7-6 and TRBJ2-1, with 13 positions matching TRBD2. Looked up from germline, CDR1 is SGHVS and CDR2 is FNYEAQ. Trimming at V came to 4 bases and at J to 0 bases, leaving 6 bases not matched to a gene. The CDR3 spans 18 residues. Written as DNA, the CDR3 is TGTGCCAGCAGCTCGGGGACTAGCGGGATGAGCTCCTACAATGAGCAGTTCTTC. Its translation: CASSSGTSGMSSYNEQFF.

This clonotype has more than one count but fewer than ten. This chain links TRBV12-3 or TRBV12-4 with TRBJ1-2; unclear D gene. The CDR3 is 13 residues long. The V gene lost 5 bases and the J gene lost 1 base, with 8 bases spanning the gap. CDR3 bases: TGTGCCAGCAGTCCAACCAGTAACTATGGCTACACCTTC. It specifies CASSPTSNYGYTF.